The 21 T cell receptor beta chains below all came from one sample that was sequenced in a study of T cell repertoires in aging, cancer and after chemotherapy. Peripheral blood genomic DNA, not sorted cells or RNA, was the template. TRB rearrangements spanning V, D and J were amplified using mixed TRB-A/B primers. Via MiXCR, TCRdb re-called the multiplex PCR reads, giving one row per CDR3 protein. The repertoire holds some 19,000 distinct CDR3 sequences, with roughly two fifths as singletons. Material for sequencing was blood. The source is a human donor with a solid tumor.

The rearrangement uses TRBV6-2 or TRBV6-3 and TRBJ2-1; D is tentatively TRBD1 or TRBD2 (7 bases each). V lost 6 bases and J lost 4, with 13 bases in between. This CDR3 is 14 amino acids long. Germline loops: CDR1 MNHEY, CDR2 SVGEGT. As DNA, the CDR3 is TGTGCCAGCAGGAGCGGGACAGAGTACAATGAGCAGTTCTTC. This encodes CASRSGTEYNEQFF.

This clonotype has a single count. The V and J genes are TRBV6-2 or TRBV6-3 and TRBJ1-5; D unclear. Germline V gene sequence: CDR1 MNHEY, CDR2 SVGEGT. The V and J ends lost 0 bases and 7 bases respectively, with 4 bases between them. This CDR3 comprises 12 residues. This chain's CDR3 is CASSYSSQPQHF. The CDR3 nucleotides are TGTGCCAGCAGTTACTCCTCCCAGCCCCAGCATTTT.

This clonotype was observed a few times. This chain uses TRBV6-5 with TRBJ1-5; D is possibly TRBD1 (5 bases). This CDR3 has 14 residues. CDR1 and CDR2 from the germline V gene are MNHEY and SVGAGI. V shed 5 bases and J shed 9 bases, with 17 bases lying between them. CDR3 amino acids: CASSVDSSSWPQHF. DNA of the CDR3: TGTGCCAGCAGTGTCGACAGCTCCTCATGGCCCCAGCATTTT.

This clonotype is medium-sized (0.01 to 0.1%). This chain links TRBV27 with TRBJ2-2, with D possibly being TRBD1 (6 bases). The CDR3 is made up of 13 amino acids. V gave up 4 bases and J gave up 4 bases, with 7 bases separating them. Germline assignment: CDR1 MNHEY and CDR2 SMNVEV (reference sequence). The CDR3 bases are TGTGCCAGCAGTTCCAGGGGCACCGGGGAGCTGTTTTTT. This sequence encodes CASSSRGTGELFF.

For the CDR3, the DNA is TGTGCCAGCAGCCCCGGGACTTACTACAATGAGCAGTTCTTC. Its protein is CASSPGTYYNEQFF. The gene calls are TRBV7-3 and TRBJ2-1; weak D call: TRBD2 (6 bases). Germline V gives CDR1 SGHTA, CDR2 FQGTGA. This CDR3 is built from 14 residues. Trimming left V 5 bases short and J 3 bases short, with 11 bases between.

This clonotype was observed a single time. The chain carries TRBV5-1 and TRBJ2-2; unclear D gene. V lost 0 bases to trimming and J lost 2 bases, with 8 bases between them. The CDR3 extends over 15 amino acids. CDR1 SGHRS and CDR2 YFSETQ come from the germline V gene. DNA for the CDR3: TGCGCCAGCAGCTTGGAGCCACATAACACCGGGGAGCTGTTTTTT. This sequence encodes CASSLEPHNTGELFF.

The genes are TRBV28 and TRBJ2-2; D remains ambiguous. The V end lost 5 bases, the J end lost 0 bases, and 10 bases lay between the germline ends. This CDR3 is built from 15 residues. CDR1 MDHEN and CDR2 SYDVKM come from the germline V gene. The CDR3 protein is CASSPHSANTGELFF. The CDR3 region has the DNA TGTGCCAGCAGTCCCCATAGTGCGAACACCGGGGAGCTGTTTTTT. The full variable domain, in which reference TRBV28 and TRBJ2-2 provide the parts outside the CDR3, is DVKVTQSSRYLVKRTGEKVFLECVQDMDHENMFWYRQDPGLGLRLIYFSYDVKMKEKGDIPEGYSVSREKKERFSLILESASTNQTSMYLCASSPHSANTGELFFGEGSRLTVL.

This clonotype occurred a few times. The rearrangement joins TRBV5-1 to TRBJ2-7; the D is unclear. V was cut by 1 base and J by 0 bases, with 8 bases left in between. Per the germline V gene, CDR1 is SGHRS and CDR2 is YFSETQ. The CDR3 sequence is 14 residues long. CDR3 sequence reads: CASSLIPSSYEQYF. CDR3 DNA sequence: TGCGCCAGCAGCTTGATTCCGAGCTCCTACGAGCAGTACTTC.

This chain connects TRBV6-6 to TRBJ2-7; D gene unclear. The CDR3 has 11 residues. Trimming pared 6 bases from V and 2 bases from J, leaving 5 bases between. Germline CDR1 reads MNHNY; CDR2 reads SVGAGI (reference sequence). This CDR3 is CASRQTYEQYF. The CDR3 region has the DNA TGTGCCAGCAGGCAGACCTACGAGCAGTACTTC.

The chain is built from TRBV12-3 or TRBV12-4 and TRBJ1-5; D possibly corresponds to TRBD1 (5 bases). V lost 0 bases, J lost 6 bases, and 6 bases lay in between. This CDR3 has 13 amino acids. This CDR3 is CASSLARAQPQHF. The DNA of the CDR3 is TGTGCCAGCAGTTTAGCCAGGGCTCAGCCCCAGCATTTT.

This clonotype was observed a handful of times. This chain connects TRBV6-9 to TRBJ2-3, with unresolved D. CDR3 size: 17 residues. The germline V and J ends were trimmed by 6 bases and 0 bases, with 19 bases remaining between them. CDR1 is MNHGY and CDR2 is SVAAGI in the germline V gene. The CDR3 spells CASSRSAVCSSTDTQYF. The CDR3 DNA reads TGTGCCAGCAGCCGGAGCGCGGTCTGTTCTAGCACAGATACGCAGTATTTT.

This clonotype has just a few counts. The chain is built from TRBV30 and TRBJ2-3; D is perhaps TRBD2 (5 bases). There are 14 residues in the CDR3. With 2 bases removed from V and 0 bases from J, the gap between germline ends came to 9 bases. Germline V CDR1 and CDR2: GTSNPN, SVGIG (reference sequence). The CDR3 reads CAWSHGGSTDTQYF. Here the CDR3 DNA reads TGTGCCTGGAGTCACGGCGGGAGCACAGATACGCAGTATTTT.

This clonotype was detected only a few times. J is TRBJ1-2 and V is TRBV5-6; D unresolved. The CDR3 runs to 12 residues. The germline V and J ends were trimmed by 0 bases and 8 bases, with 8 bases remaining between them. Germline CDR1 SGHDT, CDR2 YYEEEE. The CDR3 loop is CASSLGLGGYTF. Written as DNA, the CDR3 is TGTGCCAGCAGCTTGGGCTTGGGCGGCTACACCTTC.

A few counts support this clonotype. CDR3 in DNA: TGCGCCAGCAGCTTTGCCACAGATACGCAGTATTTT. Encoded protein: CASSFATDTQYF. The rearrangement joins TRBV5-1 to TRBJ2-3; D not certain. Germline V gives CDR1 SGHRS, CDR2 YFSETQ. V was pared by 2 bases and J by 2 bases, with 3 bases between. The CDR3 covers 12 residues.

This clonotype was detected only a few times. CDR3 coding DNA: TGTGCCAGTAGTATCTGGTCAGGCGGTGGGAATCAGCCCCAGCATTTT. Protein product: CASSIWSGGGNQPQHF. The rearrangement joins TRBV19 to TRBJ1-5; D is uncertain. This CDR3 contains 16 residues. V lost 3 bases and J lost 4, with 16 bases in between. The germline gives CDR1 LNHDA, CDR2 SQIVND (reference sequence).

Here the CDR3 DNA reads TGTGCCAGCAGCCCAAGGCGAATCGGGGAGCTGTTTTTT. Residues: CASSPRRIGELFF. V gene TRBV5-8 combines with J gene TRBJ2-2; D call uncertain. This CDR3 has 13 residues. V was cut by 4 bases and J by 7 bases, with 11 bases left in between. The germline CDR1 and CDR2 sequences are SGHTS and YDEGEE. Using reference TRBV5-8 and TRBJ2-2 for the parts outside the CDR3, the full variable domain is EAGVTQSPTHLIKTRGQQATLRCSPISGHTSVYWYQQALGLGLQFLLWYDEGEERNRGNFPPRFSGRQFPNYSSELNVNALELEDSALYLCASSPRRIGELFFGEGSRLTVL.

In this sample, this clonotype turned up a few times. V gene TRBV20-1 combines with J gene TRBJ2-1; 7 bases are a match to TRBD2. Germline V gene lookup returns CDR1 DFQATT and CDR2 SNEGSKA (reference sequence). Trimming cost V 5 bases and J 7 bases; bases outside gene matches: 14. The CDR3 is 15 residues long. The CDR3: CSADHPSGKGNEQFF. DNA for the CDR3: TGCAGTGCTGATCACCCTAGCGGTAAAGGGAATGAGCAGTTCTTC.

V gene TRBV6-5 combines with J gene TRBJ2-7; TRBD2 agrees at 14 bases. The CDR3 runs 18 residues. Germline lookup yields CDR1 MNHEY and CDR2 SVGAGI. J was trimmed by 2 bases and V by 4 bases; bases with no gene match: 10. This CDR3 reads CASSFTSGTSGRPYEQYF. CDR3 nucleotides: TGTGCCAGCAGTTTTACATCCGGGACTAGCGGGAGACCCTACGAGCAGTACTTC.

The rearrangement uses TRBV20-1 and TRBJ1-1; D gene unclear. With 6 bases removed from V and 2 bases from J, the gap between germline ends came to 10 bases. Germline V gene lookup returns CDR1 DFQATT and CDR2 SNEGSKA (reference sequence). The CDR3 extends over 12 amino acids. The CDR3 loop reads CSAAEFNTEAFF. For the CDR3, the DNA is TGCAGTGCGGCGGAATTCAACACTGAAGCTTTCTTT.

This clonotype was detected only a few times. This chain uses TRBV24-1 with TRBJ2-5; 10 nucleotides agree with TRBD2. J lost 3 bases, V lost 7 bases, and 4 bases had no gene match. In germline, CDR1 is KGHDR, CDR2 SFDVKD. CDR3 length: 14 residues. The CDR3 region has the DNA TGTGCCACCAGCCAAGCGGGAGGGAAAGAGACCCAGTACTTC. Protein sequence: CATSQAGGKETQYF.

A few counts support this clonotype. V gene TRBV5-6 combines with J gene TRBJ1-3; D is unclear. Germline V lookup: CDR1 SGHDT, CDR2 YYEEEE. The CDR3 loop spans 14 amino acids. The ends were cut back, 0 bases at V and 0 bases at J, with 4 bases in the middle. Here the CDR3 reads CASSLAYSGNTIYF. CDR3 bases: TGTGCCAGCAGCTTGGCCTACTCTGGAAACACCATATATTTT.